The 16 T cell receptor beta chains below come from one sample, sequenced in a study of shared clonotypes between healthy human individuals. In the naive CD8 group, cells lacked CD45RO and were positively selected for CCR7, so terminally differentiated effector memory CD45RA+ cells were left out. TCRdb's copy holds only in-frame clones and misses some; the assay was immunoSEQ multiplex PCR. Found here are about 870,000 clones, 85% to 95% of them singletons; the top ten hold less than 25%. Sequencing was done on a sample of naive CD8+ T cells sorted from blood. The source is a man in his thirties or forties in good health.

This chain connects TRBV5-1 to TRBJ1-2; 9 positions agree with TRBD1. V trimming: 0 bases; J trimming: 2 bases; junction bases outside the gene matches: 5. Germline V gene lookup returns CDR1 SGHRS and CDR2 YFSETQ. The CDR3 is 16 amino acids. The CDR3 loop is CASSLDPGQGNYGYTF. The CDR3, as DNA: TGCGCCAGCAGCTTGGACCCCGGACAGGGGAACTATGGCTACACCTTC.

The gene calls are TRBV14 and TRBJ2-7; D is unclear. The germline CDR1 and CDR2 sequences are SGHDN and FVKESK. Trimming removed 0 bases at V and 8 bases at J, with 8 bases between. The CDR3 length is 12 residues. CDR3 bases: TGTGCCAGCAGCCAAGATACCAATAAGCAGTACTTC. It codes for CASSQDTNKQYF.

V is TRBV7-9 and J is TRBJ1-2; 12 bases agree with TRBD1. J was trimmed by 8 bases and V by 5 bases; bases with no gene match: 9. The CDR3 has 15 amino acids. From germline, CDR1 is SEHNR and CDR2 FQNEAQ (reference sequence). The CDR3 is CASSTPGQGAEGYTF. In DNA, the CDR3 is TGTGCCAGCAGCACTCCGGGACAGGGGGCGGAAGGCTACACCTTC.

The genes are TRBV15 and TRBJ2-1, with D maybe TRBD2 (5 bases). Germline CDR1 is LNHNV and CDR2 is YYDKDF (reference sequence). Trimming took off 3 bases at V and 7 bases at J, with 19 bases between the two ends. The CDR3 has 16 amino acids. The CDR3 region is CATSRDGNSVNNEQFF. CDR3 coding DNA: TGTGCCACCAGCAGGGACGGGAATTCCGTTAATAATGAGCAGTTCTTC. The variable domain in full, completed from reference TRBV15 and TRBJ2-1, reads DAMVIQNPRYQVTQFGKPVTLSCSQTLNHNVMYWYQQKSSQAPKLLFHYYDKDFNNEADTPDNFQSRRPNTSFCFLDIRSPGLGDTAMYLCATSRDGNSVNNEQFFGPGTRLTVL.

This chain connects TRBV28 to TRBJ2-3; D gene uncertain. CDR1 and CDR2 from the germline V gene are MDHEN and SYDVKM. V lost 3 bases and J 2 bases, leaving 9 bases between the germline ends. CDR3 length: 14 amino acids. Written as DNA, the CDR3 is TGTGCCAGCAGTTTTAAATTCCTCACAGATACGCAGTATTTT. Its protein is CASSFKFLTDTQYF.

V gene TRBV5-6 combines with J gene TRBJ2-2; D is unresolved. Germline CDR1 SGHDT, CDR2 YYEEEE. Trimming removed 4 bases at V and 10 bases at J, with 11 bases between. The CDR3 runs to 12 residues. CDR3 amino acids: CASSQTIEELFF. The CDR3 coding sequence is TGTGCCAGCAGCCAGACCATCGAGGAGCTGTTTTTT.

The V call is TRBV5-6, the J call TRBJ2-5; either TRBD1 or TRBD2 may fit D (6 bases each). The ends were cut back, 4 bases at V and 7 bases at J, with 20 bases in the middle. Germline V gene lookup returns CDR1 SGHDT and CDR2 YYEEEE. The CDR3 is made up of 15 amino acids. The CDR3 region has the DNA TGTGCCAGCAGCCAGACAGGCGGAGGGGTCGTGACCCAGTACTTC. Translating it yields CASSQTGGGVVTQYF. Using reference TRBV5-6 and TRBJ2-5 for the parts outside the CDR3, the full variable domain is DAGVTQSPTHLIKTRGQQVTLRCSPKSGHDTVSWYQQALGQGPQFIFQYYEEEERQRGNFPDRFSGHQFPNYSSELNVNALLLGDSALYLCASSQTGGGVVTQYFGPGTRLLVL.

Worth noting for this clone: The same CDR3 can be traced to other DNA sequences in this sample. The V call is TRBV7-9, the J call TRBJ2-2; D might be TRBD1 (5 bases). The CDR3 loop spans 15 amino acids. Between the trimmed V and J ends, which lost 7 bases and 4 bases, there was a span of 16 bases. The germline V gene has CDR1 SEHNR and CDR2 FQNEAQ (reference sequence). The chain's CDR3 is CASNFQGAGTGELFF. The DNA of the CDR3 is TGTGCCAGCAACTTCCAGGGTGCCGGCACCGGGGAGCTGTTTTTT.

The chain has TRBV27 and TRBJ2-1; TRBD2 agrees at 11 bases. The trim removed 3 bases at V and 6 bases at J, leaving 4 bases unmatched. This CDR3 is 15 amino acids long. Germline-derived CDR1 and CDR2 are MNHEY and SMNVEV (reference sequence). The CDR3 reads CASSFGTSGFNEQFF. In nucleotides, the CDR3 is TGTGCCAGCAGTTTTGGGACTAGCGGTTTCAATGAGCAGTTCTTC.

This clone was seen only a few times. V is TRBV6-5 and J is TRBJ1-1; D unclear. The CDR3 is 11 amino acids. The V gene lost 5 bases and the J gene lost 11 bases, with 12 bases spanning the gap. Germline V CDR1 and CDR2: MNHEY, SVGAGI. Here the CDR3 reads CASSGAGWAFF. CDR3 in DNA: TGTGCCAGCAGTGGCGCGGGGTGGGCTTTCTTT.

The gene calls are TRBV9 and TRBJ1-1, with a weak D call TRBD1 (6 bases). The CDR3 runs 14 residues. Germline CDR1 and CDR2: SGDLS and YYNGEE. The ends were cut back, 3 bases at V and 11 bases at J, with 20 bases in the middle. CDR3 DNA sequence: TGTGCCAGCAGCGATACAGGGCTGGGAGGAGAGGCTTTCTTT. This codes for CASSDTGLGGEAFF.

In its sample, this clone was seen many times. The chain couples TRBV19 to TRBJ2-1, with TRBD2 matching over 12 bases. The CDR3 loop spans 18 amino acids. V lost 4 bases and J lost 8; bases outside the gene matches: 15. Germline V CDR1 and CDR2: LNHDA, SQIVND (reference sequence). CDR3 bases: TGTGCCAGTAGTACGGGGCTAGCGGGAGGGCCGATGCCTCATGAGCAGTTCTTC. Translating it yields CASSTGLAGGPMPHEQFF.

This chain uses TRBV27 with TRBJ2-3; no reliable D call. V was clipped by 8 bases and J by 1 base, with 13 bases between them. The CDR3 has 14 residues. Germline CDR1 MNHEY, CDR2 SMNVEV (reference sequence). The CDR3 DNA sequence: TGTGCCAGCGCGAAGAGATGGGGCACAGATACGCAGTATTTT. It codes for CASAKRWGTDTQYF.

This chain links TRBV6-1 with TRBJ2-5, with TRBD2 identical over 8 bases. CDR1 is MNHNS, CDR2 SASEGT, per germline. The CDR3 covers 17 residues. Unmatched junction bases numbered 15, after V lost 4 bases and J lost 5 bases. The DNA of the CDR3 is TGTGCCAGCAGTGGGGCTAGCGGGCTCTCCAGGGAGGAGACCCAGTACTTC. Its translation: CASSGASGLSREETQYF.

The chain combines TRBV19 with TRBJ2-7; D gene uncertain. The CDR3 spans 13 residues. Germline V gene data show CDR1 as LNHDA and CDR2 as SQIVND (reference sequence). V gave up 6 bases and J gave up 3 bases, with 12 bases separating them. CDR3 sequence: CASRASQNYEQYF. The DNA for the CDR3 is TGTGCCAGTAGGGCTTCACAAAACTACGAGCAGTACTTC.

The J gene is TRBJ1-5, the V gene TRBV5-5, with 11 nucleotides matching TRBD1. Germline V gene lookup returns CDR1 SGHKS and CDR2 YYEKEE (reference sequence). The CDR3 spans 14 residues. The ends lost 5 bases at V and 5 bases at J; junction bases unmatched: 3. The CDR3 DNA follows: TGTGCCAGCAGTTGGGGACAGGGGGATCAGCCCCAGCATTTT. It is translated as CASSWGQGDQPQHF. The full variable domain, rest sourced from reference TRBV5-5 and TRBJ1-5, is DAGVTQSPTHLIKTRGQQVTLRCSPISGHKSVSWYQQVLGQGPQFIFQYYEKEERGRGNFPDRFSARQFPNYSSELNVNALLLGDSALYLCASSWGQGDQPQHFGDGTRLSIL.